The T cell receptor (beta chain) described here comes from a study of neurological immune-mediated disorders (dated 2019 in TCRdb). For context, the study as a whole: Among the approximately 34 multiple sclerosis patients, relapsing-remitting MS accounted for approximately 31 and secondary progressive MS accounted for 3. The study compared peripheral blood TCR-beta repertoires of HTLV-I-associated myelopathy (HAM/TSP) patients, multiple sclerosis patients and healthy controls using UMI-based sequencing. The roughly 110 TCR-beta libraries covered PBMC samples along with longitudinal samples, technical triplicates, and paired sorted CD4+ and CD8+ T-cell subsets. The cohort comprised roughly 70 subjects: roughly 15 HAM/TSP patients, some 34 multiple sclerosis patients and around 20 healthy controls.

General study outcomes and caveats: In a phylogenetic analysis, the repertoires of 18 out of 34 MS patients fell into a single cluster of related CDR3 sequences, pointing to a possible signature at the repertoire level. No identical CDR3 amino acid sequences were shared among expanded clones across subjects, suggesting private TCR-beta repertoires in all groups. No association of the MS cluster with clinical or MRI features was observed, and the need for larger cohorts was stated by the authors. TCR clonal expansion was highest in HAM/TSP patients and lowest in MS patients, with MS patients falling below even healthy controls.

cDNA was synthesized by template-switch 5'RACE using a primer with a 10-nucleotide random unique molecular identifier that tagged each TCR transcript. Each sequencing run produced over 200 million TCR-beta sequences covering 15-18 subjects. Total RNA was extracted with the RNeasy kit. Using the KAPA Real-time Library Amplification kit, TCR-beta VDJ regions were amplified with primers for the TCR constant region and the 5'RACE anchor. A first PCR added sample indexes and Illumina adaptors, after which a second PCR increased the library yield. After purification with Ampure beads, the TCR product of roughly 650 bp was size-selected on a 2% E-gel SizeSelection system. Before pooling, library quality was assessed on a Bioanalyzer, concentration was determined with Qubit, and library quantification was performed with the Kapa Library Quantification kit. Paired-end 2 x 150 bp sequencing of the libraries was performed on an Illumina HiSeq 2500. To increase sequence diversity, roughly 23-30% phiX was spiked into each library pool. The study's own analysis went as follows. The UMI-based MiGEC pipeline processed quality-filtered reads and removed over 80% of raw TCR sequences during error correction. VDJ genes were aligned to IMGT germline references, and each clonotype was defined by a unique CDR3 amino acid sequence together with V-J genes. VDJtools evaluated clonal expansion, Shannon diversity and CDR3 relatedness (CalcPairwiseDistances, ClusterSamples); CLCbio workbench built phylogenetic trees. Using coefficient-of-variation modelling across technical triplicates, the study counted a clone as expanded if it had at least 8 unique UMIs. TCRdb reworked the public reads: Q25 trimming with fastp, MiXCR clone assembly, productive beta chains retained. Entries that share a CDR3 protein sequence are merged under the most common genes and DNA. These V and J calls are TCRdb output, not the study's own analysis. Within this sample are fewer than 85,000 distinct CDR3 sequences, with approximately 5% of them counted one time only. The ten largest account for 2% to 2.5% of the sample.

Unsorted PBMC libraries were generated from 2 million PBMCs stored in RNAlater at -80 °C until RNA extraction. Multiple sclerosis patients were enrolled in a US clinical protocol evaluating disease progression by magnetic resonance imaging. Peripheral blood was subjected to Ficoll-Hypaque density gradient centrifugation to isolate PBMCs, which were then cryopreserved in liquid nitrogen. There are 16 amino acids in the CDR3, from cysteine to phenylalanine inclusive. Only CDR3 DNA is held: 48 bases, read in frame from base 1. Relative to germline, V is missing 4 bases and J is missing 0 bases, with 8 bases of the junction outside any gene match. The germline V gene gives CDR1 as SGHRS and CDR2 as YFSETQ. Regarding this clonotype: Its antigen has not been determined. The input lacks base qualities; no much larger clone sits a single base away.

This TCR derives from a woman aged 25-40 years with multiple sclerosis. The sequence joins TRBV5-1 to TRBJ1-2; the central 8 bases match TRBD1. Sample: PBMCs. The bases read TGCGCCAGCAGCGCTCTTTACAGGGGGACTAACTATGGCTACACCTTC. This encodes CASSALYRGTNYGYTF.